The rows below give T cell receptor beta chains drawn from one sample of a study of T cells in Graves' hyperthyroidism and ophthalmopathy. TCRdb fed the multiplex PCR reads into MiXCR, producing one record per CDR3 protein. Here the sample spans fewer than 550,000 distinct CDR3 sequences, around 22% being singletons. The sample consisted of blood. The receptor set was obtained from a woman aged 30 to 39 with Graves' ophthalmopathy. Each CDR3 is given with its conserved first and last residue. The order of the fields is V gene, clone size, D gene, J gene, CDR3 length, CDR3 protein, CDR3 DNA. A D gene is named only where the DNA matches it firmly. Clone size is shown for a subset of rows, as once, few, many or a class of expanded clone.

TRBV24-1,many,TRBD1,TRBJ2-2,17,CATSDPATGGDTGELFF,TGTGCCACCAGTGACCCCGCGACAGGGGGCGACACCGGGGAGCTGTTTTTT
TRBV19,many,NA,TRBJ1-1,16,CASSIDHRTMNTEAFF,TGTGCCAGTAGTATAGATCACAGGACCATGAACACTGAAGCTTTCTTT
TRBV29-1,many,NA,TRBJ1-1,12,CSGRQTNTEAFF,TGCAGCGGACGACAGACAAACACTGAAGCTTTCTTT
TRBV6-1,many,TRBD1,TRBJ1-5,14,CASSAGTGGQPQHF,TGTGCCAGCAGCGCCGGGACAGGAGGTCAGCCCCAGCATTTT
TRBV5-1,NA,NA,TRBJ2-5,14,CASSHNDLQETQYF,TGCGCCAGCAGCCACAACGACCTACAAGAGACCCAGTACTTC
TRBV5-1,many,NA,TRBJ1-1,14,CASSSGLLNTEAFF,TGCGCCAGCAGCTCGGGACTCCTGAACACTGAAGCTTTCTTT
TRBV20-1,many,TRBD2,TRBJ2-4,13,CSAKTSGGNIQYF,TGCAGTGCTAAAACTAGCGGGGGAAACATTCAGTACTTC
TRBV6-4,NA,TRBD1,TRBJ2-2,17,CASSDPGTGVNTGELFF,TGTGCCAGCAGTGACCCCGGGACAGGCGTAAACACCGGGGAGCTGTTTTTT
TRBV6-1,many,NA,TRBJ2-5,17,CASSQGGQSVGRETQYF,TGTGCCAGCAGTCAGGGGGGGCAGTCGGTTGGGCGAGAGACCCAGTACTTC
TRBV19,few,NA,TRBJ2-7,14,CASSRRGSSYEQYF,TGTGCCAGTAGTCGGAGGGGAAGCTCCTACGAGCAGTACTTC
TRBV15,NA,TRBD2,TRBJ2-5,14,CATLNPLARETQYF,TGTGCCACCCTAAACCCACTAGCGAGGGAGACCCAGTACTTC
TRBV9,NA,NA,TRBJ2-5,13,CASSVSDWETQYF,TGTGCCAGCAGCGTGTCGGATTGGGAGACCCAGTACTTC
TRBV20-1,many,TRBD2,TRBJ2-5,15,CSAITGSGGWETQYF,TGCAGTGCTATAACAGGGAGCGGGGGCTGGGAGACCCAGTACTTC
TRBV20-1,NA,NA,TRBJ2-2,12,CSARRAAGELFF,TGCAGTGCTAGACGGGCGGCGGGGGAGCTGTTTTTT
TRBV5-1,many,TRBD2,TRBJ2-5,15,CASSLGASGEETQYF,TGCGCCAGCAGCTTGGGGGCTAGCGGGGAAGAGACCCAGTACTTC
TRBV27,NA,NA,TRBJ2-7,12,CASSFPNGEQYF,TGTGCCAGCAGTTTTCCCAATGGCGAGCAGTACTTC
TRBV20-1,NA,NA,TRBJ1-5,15,CSALVWPGPYQPQHF,TGCAGTGCTCTAGTGTGGCCGGGACCATATCAGCCCCAGCATTTT
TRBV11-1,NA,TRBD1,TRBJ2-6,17,CASSFGQGASGANVLTF,TGTGCCAGCAGCTTCGGACAGGGGGCCTCTGGGGCCAACGTCCTGACTTTC
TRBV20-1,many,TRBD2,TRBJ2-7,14,CSASGEGQENEQYF,TGCAGTGCTAGTGGGGAGGGCCAAGAGAACGAGCAGTACTTC
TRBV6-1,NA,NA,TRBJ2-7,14,CASSKKGGTGEQYF,TGTGCCAGCAGTAAAAAGGGGGGTACTGGAGAGCAGTACTTC
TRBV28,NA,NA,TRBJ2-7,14,CASSLAETLYEQYF,TGTGCCAGCAGCTTAGCGGAAACTCTCTACGAGCAGTACTTC
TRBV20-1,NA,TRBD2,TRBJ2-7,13,CSARFSGSYEQYF,TGCAGTGCTAGATTTAGCGGGAGTTACGAGCAGTACTTC
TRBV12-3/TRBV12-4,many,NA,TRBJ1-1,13,CASSLTRGSEAFF,TGTGCCAGCAGCCTCACCAGGGGTTCTGAAGCTTTCTTT
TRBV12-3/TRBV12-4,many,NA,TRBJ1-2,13,CASIPDRSYGYTF,TGTGCCAGCATCCCGGATAGATCCTATGGCTACACCTTC
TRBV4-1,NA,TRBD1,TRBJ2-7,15,CASSHPRGIHSEQYF,TGCGCCAGCAGCCATCCCAGGGGGATCCACTCCGAGCAGTACTTC
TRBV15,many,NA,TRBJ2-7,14,CATSRDHVADEQYF,TGTGCCACCAGCAGAGATCATGTGGCTGACGAGCAGTACTTC
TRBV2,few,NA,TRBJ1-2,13,CASSPDNNYGYTF,TGTGCCAGCAGTCCTGACAATAACTATGGCTACACCTTC
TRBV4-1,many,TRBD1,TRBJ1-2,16,CASSQDGGQETYGYTF,TGCGCCAGCAGCCAAGATGGGGGACAGGAAACCTATGGCTACACCTTC
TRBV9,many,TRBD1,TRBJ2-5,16,CASSGTGEVTQETQYF,TGTGCCAGCAGCGGGACAGGGGAGGTGACCCAAGAGACCCAGTACTTC
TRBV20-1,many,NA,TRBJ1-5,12,CSASRKNQPQHF,TGCAGTGCTAGTCGTAAGAATCAGCCCCAGCATTTT
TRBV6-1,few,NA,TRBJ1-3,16,CASSEADASSGNTIYF,TGTGCCAGCAGTGAAGCAGACGCGAGCTCTGGAAACACCATATATTTT
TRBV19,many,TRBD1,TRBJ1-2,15,CASTIGTADYYGYTF,TGTGCCAGTACCATTGGGACAGCAGACTACTATGGCTACACCTTC
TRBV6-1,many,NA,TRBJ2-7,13,CATDPGRSYEQYF,TGTGCCACCGACCCGGGACGCTCCTACGAGCAGTACTTC
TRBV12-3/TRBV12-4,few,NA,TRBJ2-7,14,CASSFGRVSYEQYF,TGTGCCAGCAGTTTCGGCAGGGTCTCCTACGAGCAGTACTTC
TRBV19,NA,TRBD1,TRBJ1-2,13,CASSNGQAYGYTF,TGTGCCAGTAGTAATGGACAGGCATATGGCTACACCTTC
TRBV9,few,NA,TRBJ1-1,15,CASSVRGGRYTEAFF,TGTGCCAGCAGCGTGAGGGGGGGGAGGTACACTGAAGCTTTCTTT